This T cell receptor beta chain was observed in a study of CD8+ T cells in alopecia areata. At the level of the study: Tofacitinib administration persisted for 6 to 18 months, succeeded by 6 months off drug. Points from the study as a whole: Sequencing of scalp samples also includes resident alphabeta T cells from normal skin.

PBMCs yielded sorted CD4+ and CD8+ T cells. Germline values: CDR1 MNHNS, CDR2 SASEGT. The CDR3 loop spans 16 amino acids. V dropped 4 bases and J dropped 7 bases, with 21 bases sitting between them. As to this clone: As yet, its antigen is unknown.

The authors extracted RNA and reverse transcribed it into cDNA as the sequencing template. Sequenced by immunoSEQ multiplex PCR; TCRdb stores in-frame clones only, minus some. Of some 150,000 clones listed, 40% to 65% were seen once; the top ten hold less than 20%. The clonotype originates from a human donor with alopecia areata. V usage is TRBV6-1 and J usage is TRBJ2-3; TRBD1 might be the D (6 bases). Material: CD8+ T cells sorted from blood, obtained at week 0. This chain's CDR3 is CASSAGVDLFANTQYF. Written as DNA, the CDR3 is TGTGCCAGCAGTGCAGGGGTCGATCTCTTCGCAAATACGCAGTATTTT.